This passage covers 25 T cell receptor beta chains from one sample sequenced in a study of blood T cell repertoires in COVID-19. Produced via immunoSEQ multiplex PCR; TCRdb's table is partial and in-frame only. The sample records fewer than 700,000 clones, about 89% being singletons. The sequenced sample consisted of peripheral blood. All receptors derive from a woman between 45 and 65 years old with COVID-19, enrolled during active disease.

The J gene is TRBJ1-5, the V gene TRBV18, with D perhaps TRBD1 (5 bases). The CDR3 sequence is 17 residues long. The germline CDR1 and CDR2 sequences are KGHSH and LQKENI. Trimming took 2 bases from V and 3 from J, leaving 17 bases between them. The CDR3 DNA sequence: TGTGCCAGCTCACCAAACTTAGGGGCAGGAATCAATCAGCCCCAGCATTTT. This gives the protein CASSPNLGAGINQPQHF.

This clone was picked up one time. The V and J genes are TRBV6-5 and TRBJ1-1; unclear D gene. Germline assignment: CDR1 MNHEY and CDR2 SVGAGI. This CDR3 has 13 amino acids. With 7 bases removed from V and 7 bases from J, the gap between germline ends came to 16 bases. CDR3 in DNA: TGTGCCAGCAAGCGGGGAACAGCCAATGAAGCTTTCTTT. It encodes CASKRGTANEAFF.

V usage is TRBV5-1 and J usage is TRBJ2-2, with TRBD1 matching 8 bases. Germline V CDR1 and CDR2: SGHRS, YFSETQ. Unmatched junction bases numbered 3, after V lost 0 bases and J lost 2 bases. There are 16 residues in the CDR3. The CDR3 coding sequence is TGCGCCAGCAGCTTGGACGGACAGGGTAACACCGGGGAGCTGTTTTTT. Translated, it gives CASSLDGQGNTGELFF.

There are a few counts of this clone. This chain joins TRBV2 and TRBJ1-6; possibly TRBD1 for D (6 bases). Germline V gives CDR1 SNHLY, CDR2 FYNNEI. The CDR3 has 14 amino acids. Trimming cost V 8 bases and J 6 bases, with 14 bases left between them. The CDR3 DNA is TGTGCCAGCGTAAGGGGCAGGGGTAATTCACCCCTCCACTTT. It codes for CASVRGRGNSPLHF.

The gene calls are TRBV19 and TRBJ2-5; D possibly corresponds to TRBD2 (7 bases). CDR1 is LNHDA, CDR2 SQIVND, per germline (reference sequence). There are 16 residues in the CDR3. V was shortened by 9 bases and J by 1 base, with 21 bases between the two germline ends. DNA of the CDR3: TGTGCCAGCTCGAGCGCGGGGGCGGGCCCCCAAGAGACCCAGTACTTC. It translates to CASSSAGAGPQETQYF.

The chain recombines TRBV27 with TRBJ2-7; TRBD1 aligns across 10 bases. V was clipped by 2 bases and J by 4 bases; unmatched bases: 2. The CDR3 is made up of 14 amino acids. Germline V CDR1 and CDR2: MNHEY, SMNVEV (reference sequence). The CDR3 loop is CASSLGTGVYEQYF. CDR3 DNA: TGTGCCAGCAGTTTAGGGACAGGGGTATACGAGCAGTACTTC.

The rearrangement joins TRBV5-6 to TRBJ1-2; D gene uncertain. CDR3 length equals 14 residues. Per the germline V gene, CDR1 is SGHDT and CDR2 is YYEEEE. Deletions cut 0 bases from V and 8 bases from J, with 14 bases between. As DNA, the CDR3 is TGTGCCAGCAGCTTGGGTTCGGAGGCTCTAGGCTACACCTTC. This encodes CASSLGSEALGYTF. The full variable domain, completed using reference TRBV5-6 and TRBJ1-2, is DAGVTQSPTHLIKTRGQQVTLRCSPKSGHDTVSWYQQALGQGPQFIFQYYEEEERQRGNFPDRFSGHQFPNYSSELNVNALLLGDSALYLCASSLGSEALGYTFGSGTRLTVV.

The genes are TRBV4-1 and TRBJ2-5; 15 bases align to TRBD2. The CDR3 is 16 residues long. J was trimmed by 5 bases and V by 4 bases; bases with no gene match: 5. Germline assignment: CDR1 MGHRA and CDR2 YSYEKL. The chain's CDR3 is CASSLGLAGGPETQYF. The CDR3 DNA is TGCGCCAGCAGCCTTGGACTAGCGGGGGGGCCGGAGACCCAGTACTTC.

This clone appeared once. The chain links TRBV9 to TRBJ2-2; 7 bases agree with TRBD1. The CDR3 totals 15 residues. After removal of 0 bases from V and 4 bases from J, the junction contained 3 bases not matched to a gene. The germline V gene encodes CDR1 SGDLS and CDR2 YYNGEE. The CDR3 loop reads CASSVGGGSTGELFF. The CDR3 coding sequence is TGTGCCAGCAGCGTAGGAGGGGGCAGCACCGGGGAGCTGTTTTTT.

This rearrangement joins TRBV30 to TRBJ1-2; TRBD1 might be the D (6 bases). Germline V CDR1 and CDR2: GTSNPN, SVGIG (reference sequence). V shed 4 bases and J shed 5 bases, with 14 bases lying between them. The CDR3 spans 13 residues. The DNA for the CDR3 is TGTGCCTGGACCCCGGCAGGGGAATATGGCTACACCTTC. It yields the protein CAWTPAGEYGYTF.

The chain links TRBV5-1 to TRBJ1-3; 10 bases are shared with TRBD1. The germline V gene has CDR1 SGHRS and CDR2 YFSETQ. V lost 4 bases and J lost 4; bases outside the gene matches: 11. CDR3 length: 17 amino acids. CDR3 coding DNA: TGCGCCAGCAGCCTACGCCCGACAGGGGGCACGGGAAACACCATATATTTT. It yields the protein CASSLRPTGGTGNTIYF.

The J gene is TRBJ2-3, the V gene TRBV27, with 12 bases lining up with TRBD2. Germline V CDR1 and CDR2: MNHEY, SMNVEV (reference sequence). Trimming removed 6 bases from V and 0 bases from J; junction bases left unmatched: 13. CDR3 length equals 19 residues. The CDR3 here is CASSSTSGGYISSTDTQYF. CDR3 in DNA: TGTGCCAGCAGCTCAACTAGCGGGGGGTACATATCTAGCACAGATACGCAGTATTTT.

The chain has TRBV5-1 and TRBJ2-5; D remains unclear. The CDR3 extends over 14 amino acids. The V gene lost 0 bases and the J gene lost 4 bases, with 10 bases spanning the gap. Germline CDR1 reads SGHRS; CDR2 reads YFSETQ. For the CDR3, the DNA is TGCGCCAGCAGCTTGGAATCCAGTATAGAGACCCAGTACTTC. Encoded protein: CASSLESSIETQYF.

This sequence joins TRBV7-9 and TRBJ2-1; 9 positions match TRBD2. J gave up 10 bases and V 4 bases, and 8 bases lay outside the gene matches. Per the germline V gene, CDR1 is SEHNR and CDR2 is FQNEAQ (reference sequence). This CDR3 comprises 14 residues. The CDR3 sequence: CASSSERGAHEQFF. The CDR3 nucleotides read TGTGCCAGCAGCTCCGAGCGGGGGGCGCACGAGCAGTTCTTC.

The J gene is TRBJ2-1, the V gene TRBV24-1, with D tentatively TRBD1 (7 bases). Trimming stripped 8 bases from V and 5 bases from J, with 21 bases between. Germline values: CDR1 KGHDR, CDR2 SFDVKD. The CDR3 sequence is 16 residues long. The CDR3 nucleotides read TGTGCCACCATCTACGGGGGACAGATGCCTGACAATGAGCAGTTCTTC. Amino acids: CATIYGGQMPDNEQFF.

The chain links TRBV20-1 to TRBJ2-1; D call uncertain. Trimming removed 3 bases at V and 8 bases at J, with 8 bases between. This CDR3 is built from 11 residues. The germline gives CDR1 DFQATT, CDR2 SNEGSKA (reference sequence). The CDR3 protein is CSARGSHEQFF. The CDR3 DNA sequence: TGCAGTGCTAGGGGTAGCCATGAGCAGTTCTTC.

The chain couples TRBV6-1 to TRBJ1-5, with a possible D match to TRBD1 (5 bases). Per germline, CDR1 MNHNS and CDR2 SASEGT. V lost 2 bases and J 6 bases, leaving 17 bases between the germline ends. The CDR3 sequence is 16 residues long. For the CDR3, the DNA is TGTGCCAGCAGTGAATGGGACTCCGAGCGAAGTCAGCCCCAGCATTTT. Its translation is CASSEWDSERSQPQHF.

In regard to this clone: Other DNA sequences from this sample encode an identical CDR3 as well. The V gene is TRBV12-3 or TRBV12-4, the J gene TRBJ1-4; no definite D call. The CDR3 covers 12 residues. Between the trimmed V and J ends, which lost 3 bases and 8 bases, there was a span of 7 bases. The CDR3 region has the DNA TGTGCCAGCAGTTTCATTCGGGAAAAACTGTTTTTT. Protein product: CASSFIREKLFF.

In DNA form, the CDR3 reads TGTGCCAGCAGCCCTCGTGGGGGGTACACCGGGGAGCTGTTTTTT. The encoded protein is CASSPRGGYTGELFF. The genes are TRBV9 and TRBJ2-2, with a possible D match to TRBD2 (6 bases). The V end lost 4 bases, the J end lost 3 bases, and 13 bases lay between the germline ends. The V gene's germline CDR1 is SGDLS and CDR2 YYNGEE. The CDR3 loop spans 15 amino acids. Together with reference TRBV9 and TRBJ2-2, the CDR3 gives the full variable domain: DSGVTQTPKHLITATGQRVTLRCSPRSGDLSVYWYQQSLDQGLQFLIQYYNGEERAKGNILERFSAQQFPDLHSELNLSSLELGDSALYFCASSPRGGYTGELFFGEGSRLTVL.

J is TRBJ2-4 and V is TRBV4-1, with D perhaps matching TRBD1 (6 bases). The CDR3 runs to 15 residues. Trimming removed 0 bases from V and 6 bases from J, with 12 bases in between. The germline V gene encodes CDR1 MGHRA and CDR2 YSYEKL. CDR3 nucleotides: TGCGCCAGCAGCCAAGATGGCAGGGGCCTAAACATTCAGTACTTC. As protein: CASSQDGRGLNIQYF.

A single count supports this clone. This chain links TRBV30 with TRBJ2-3, with a possible D match to TRBD1 (6 bases). The V and J ends lost 2 bases and 5 bases respectively, with 17 bases between them. The CDR3 runs to 15 residues. Germline V gene lookup returns CDR1 GTSNPN and CDR2 SVGIG (reference sequence). In DNA, the CDR3 is TGTGCCTGGAGTTTACAGGGACATCCCGGAGATACGCAGTATTTT. It specifies CAWSLQGHPGDTQYF.

The rearrangement joins TRBV5-1 to TRBJ2-7; D gene ambiguous. The V and J ends lost 1 base and 3 bases respectively, with 11 bases between them. The CDR3 is made up of 14 amino acids. CDR1 and CDR2 from the germline V gene are SGHRS and YFSETQ. The CDR3 nucleotides are TGCGCCAGCAGCTTGTGGCAGGCTGACTACGAGCAGTACTTC. Protein product: CASSLWQADYEQYF. Supplemented by reference TRBV5-1 and TRBJ2-7, the full variable domain reads KAGVTQTPRYLIKTRGQQVTLSCSPISGHRSVSWYQQTPGQGLQFLFEYFSETQRNKGNFPGRFSGRQFSNSRSEMNVSTLELGDSALYLCASSLWQADYEQYFGPGTRLTVT.

This clone has just one count. The chain combines TRBV30 with TRBJ2-5; possibly TRBD1 for D (6 bases). V lost 3 bases and J 2 bases, leaving 13 bases between the germline ends. This CDR3 is built from 14 residues. Germline assignment: CDR1 GTSNPN and CDR2 SVGIG (reference sequence). The CDR3 region has the DNA TGTGCCTGGAGGGGGGACACCTTACAAGAGACCCAGTACTTC. Protein product: CAWRGDTLQETQYF.

The V call is TRBV5-1, the J call TRBJ1-2; tentatively, D is TRBD1 (6 bases). The V and J ends lost 0 bases and 4 bases respectively, with 16 bases between them. Germline V gene data show CDR1 as SGHRS and CDR2 as YFSETQ. The CDR3 length is 16 residues. CDR3 DNA sequence: TGCGCCAGCAGCTTGGCCCTACAGGGAAAGAGCTATGGCTACACCTTC. It yields the protein CASSLALQGKSYGYTF.

This chain connects TRBV6-1 to TRBJ2-5; D gene ambiguous. Germline V gene sequence: CDR1 MNHNS, CDR2 SASEGT. There are 14 residues in the CDR3. The V end lost 2 bases, the J end lost 5 bases, and 12 bases lay between the germline ends. This CDR3 is CASSELAWAETQYF. CDR3 sequence (DNA): TGTGCCAGCAGTGAATTGGCGTGGGCGGAGACCCAGTACTTC.